The 32 T cell receptor beta chains listed next were all sequenced from one sample in a study of blood T cell repertoires in COVID-19 (dated by TCRdb to 2018 to 2021). Libraries were prepared through the immunoSEQ multiplex PCR assay. Imported from immuneACCESS, the table was reduced by TCRdb to in-frame sequences with V and J called. These copies leave out some clones; in studies compared against another copy, an unresolved V gene accounts for under half, and the cause of the remainder is not known. The sample table contains 50,000 to 65,000 clones; only one count was recorded for 88% of them. Around 3.6% of the sample is taken by the ten largest. Sequences were obtained from peripheral blood. Every receptor here comes from a human donor in a cohort sampled during active COVID-19.

The chain employs TRBV11-2 and TRBJ1-2; the match to TRBD1 covers 9 bases. Trimming cost V 1 base and J 1 base; bases outside gene matches: 4. Germline CDR1 reads SGHAT; CDR2 reads FQNNGV. There are 16 residues in the CDR3. The CDR3 reads CASSLGSTGGNYGYTF. The CDR3 nucleotides are TGTGCCAGCAGCTTAGGCTCGACAGGGGGTAACTATGGCTACACCTTC. The full variable domain, in which reference TRBV11-2 and TRBJ1-2 provide the parts outside the CDR3, is EAGVAQSPRYKIIEKRQSVAFWCNPISGHATLYWYQQILGQGPKLLIQFQNNGVVDDSQLPKDRFSAERLKGVDSTLKIQPAKLEDSAVYLCASSLGSTGGNYGYTFGSGTRLTVV.

Concerning this clone itself: Other DNA sequences in this specimen translate into the identical CDR3. The V call is TRBV4-2, the J call TRBJ1-3; a possible D gene is TRBD1 (6 bases). V gave up 1 base and J gave up 0 bases, with 10 bases separating them. From germline, CDR1 is LGHNA and CDR2 YNFKEQ. This CDR3 has 16 residues. The CDR3 region has the DNA TGTGCCAGCAGCCAAGGCCCAGGGGACTCTGGAAACACCATATATTTT. Protein: CASSQGPGDSGNTIYF.

The V and J genes are TRBV27 and TRBJ1-2; 9 bases map to TRBD1. Germline-derived CDR1 and CDR2 are MNHEY and SMNVEV (reference sequence). The CDR3 covers 17 residues. The V gene end was trimmed by 9 bases and the J gene end by 7 bases; junction bases not matched to a gene: 21. The CDR3 loop is CAREDGTGSPSARGYTF. The CDR3 nucleotides read TGTGCCAGGGAAGACGGGACAGGGAGTCCCTCGGCTCGTGGCTACACCTTC.

This clone was seen only once. The V call is TRBV5-1, the J call TRBJ1-1; D might be TRBD1 (6 bases). The CDR3 length is 15 residues. V was trimmed by 4 bases and J by 0 bases, leaving 13 bases between them. Germline values: CDR1 SGHRS, CDR2 YFSETQ. CDR3 residues: CASSLSRGMNTEAFF. The CDR3 DNA is TGCGCCAGCAGCCTGAGCAGGGGTATGAACACTGAAGCTTTCTTT.

This chain uses TRBV4-3 with TRBJ2-7, with 7 bases lining up with TRBD1. V trimming: 4 bases; J trimming: 5 bases; junction bases outside the gene matches: 11. The germline gives CDR1 LGHNA, CDR2 YSLEER. The CDR3 consists of 15 residues. The CDR3 bases are TGCGCCAGCAGCCTTGGGAAGGGGGCATGGGACGAGCAGTACTTC. This translates into CASSLGKGAWDEQYF.

CDR3 coding DNA: TGTGCCAGCAGCTCGGACAGCTACAATGAGCAGTTCTTC. Translating it yields CASSSDSYNEQFF. This rearrangement joins TRBV27 to TRBJ2-1; possible D gene TRBD1, 6 bases. V was clipped by 6 bases and J by 3 bases, with 9 bases between them. CDR3 length: 13 residues. CDR1 and CDR2 (germline): MNHEY, SMNVEV (reference sequence).

This rearrangement joins TRBV5-4 to TRBJ2-3; D ambiguous. V was pared by 2 bases and J by 0 bases, with 13 bases between. The CDR3 has 16 amino acids. Germline CDR1 is SGHNT and CDR2 is YYREEE (reference sequence). The CDR3 nucleotides read TGTGCCAGCAGCTTTAAAAGCTTGAAAAGCACAGATACGCAGTATTTT. Amino acid sequence: CASSFKSLKSTDTQYF.

This chain joins TRBV2 and TRBJ2-7; the match to TRBD2 covers 7 bases. The length of the CDR3 is 15 residues. V lost 6 bases, J lost 6 bases, and 14 bases stayed unmatched. Germline values: CDR1 SNHLY, CDR2 FYNNEI. CDR3 amino acids: CASRPEQAGLGEQYF. CDR3 nucleotide sequence: TGTGCCAGCAGGCCTGAGCAAGCGGGATTAGGCGAGCAGTACTTC.

The chain uses TRBV18 and TRBJ2-7, with 7 bases fitting TRBD2. CDR1 and CDR2 from the germline V gene are KGHSH and LQKENI. The CDR3 covers 13 residues. With V trimmed by 5 bases and J by 5 bases, 6 bases remained unmatched. CDR3 bases: TGTGCCAGCTCATTAACGGGGGGAAACGAGCAGTACTTC. Amino acids: CASSLTGGNEQYF.

The DNA of the CDR3 is TGTGCCATCAGTGAGTCGGGACTAGCGGGAGTTTCCCTGTTGTCTGGGCAGTACTTC. Protein sequence: CAISESGLAGVSLLSGQYF. The gene calls are TRBV10-3 and TRBJ2-7, with TRBD2 matching over 14 bases. After removal of 0 bases from V and 9 bases from J, the junction contained 16 bases not matched to a gene. Germline CDR1 and CDR2: ENHRY and SYGVKD. CDR3 length: 19 amino acids.

The rearrangement joins TRBV6-1 to TRBJ1-2, with 7 bases that match TRBD1. The CDR3 consists of 16 residues. The germline V gene encodes CDR1 MNHNS and CDR2 SASEGT. The V segment lost 4 bases and the J segment 2 bases; nucleotides outside the gene matches: 10. CDR3 sequence (DNA): TGTGCCAGCAGTGGGGCTAAGTCGGACAGGAACTATGGCTACACCTTC. Residues: CASSGAKSDRNYGYTF.

This clone has only one observation. At one end, the junction sequence differs from germline, possibly due to a read error. In DNA, the CDR3 is TGTGCCAGCAGCTTAGGGAGGAACCCTGAAGCTTTCTTT. Translation gives CASSLGRNPEAFF. V is TRBV5-6 and J is TRBJ1-1; D is undetermined. The CDR3 spans 13 residues. CDR1 and CDR2 from the germline V gene are SGHDT and YYEEEE.

This clone was observed a single time. CDR3: CASSPGHLGYSPLHF. CDR3 coding DNA: TGTGCCAGCAGCCCGGGACATCTTGGATACTCACCCCTCCACTTT. The rearrangement uses TRBV5-4 and TRBJ1-6; possibly TRBD1 for D (6 bases). The CDR3 runs to 15 residues. With 4 bases removed from V and 10 bases from J, the gap between germline ends came to 18 bases. The germline V gene encodes CDR1 SGHNT and CDR2 YYREEE (reference sequence).

This clone has only a few counts. This chain uses TRBV4-2 with TRBJ2-1; D is unclear. The CDR3 has 12 amino acids. V was cut by 0 bases and J by 13 bases, with 10 bases left in between. Germline V gene data show CDR1 as LGHNA and CDR2 as YNFKEQ. CDR3 DNA: TGTGCCAGCAGCCAAGATACAGTGAAACAGTTCTTC. Its translation is CASSQDTVKQFF.

The genes are TRBV5-8 and TRBJ1-2, with TRBD1 matching 7 bases. This CDR3 is built from 14 residues. Germline loops: CDR1 SGHTS, CDR2 YDEGEE. V lost 5 bases, J lost 3 bases, and 7 bases stayed unmatched. CDR3 loop: CASRSRQGDYGYTF. The CDR3, as DNA: TGTGCCAGCAGATCTCGACAGGGCGACTATGGCTACACCTTC.

CDR3: CASSFEGRGTEAFF. CDR3 nucleotides: TGCGCCAGCAGCTTTGAGGGTCGTGGCACTGAAGCTTTCTTT. The V and J genes are TRBV5-1 and TRBJ1-1; D gene uncertain. Germline loops: CDR1 SGHRS, CDR2 YFSETQ. The CDR3 extends over 14 amino acids. Trimming removed 2 bases from V and 4 bases from J, with 12 bases in between.

The V call is TRBV30, the J call TRBJ2-7; 12 bases are a match to TRBD2. After removal of 5 bases from V and 6 bases from J, the junction contained 8 bases not matched to a gene. Germline values: CDR1 GTSNPN, CDR2 SVGIG (reference sequence). This CDR3 comprises 14 residues. The chain's CDR3 is CAWGFLAGGFEQYF. CDR3 DNA: TGTGCCTGGGGCTTCCTAGCGGGAGGGTTCGAGCAGTACTTC. The full variable domain, rest sourced from reference TRBV30 and TRBJ2-7, is SQTIHQWPATLVQPVGSPLSLECTVEGTSNPNLYWYRQAAGRGLQLLFYSVGIGQISSEVPQNLSASRPQDRQFILSSKKLLLSDSGFYLCAWGFLAGGFEQYFGPGTRLTVT.

The gene calls are TRBV7-8 and TRBJ1-6; D may be TRBD1 (5 bases). Germline CDR1 SGHVS, CDR2 FQNEAQ. The CDR3 is 16 residues long. Trimming shortened V by 8 bases and J by 0 bases, and 14 bases separated the two germline ends. CDR3 amino acids: CASRWGVSSYNSPLHF. DNA for the CDR3: TGTGCCAGCCGTTGGGGGGTGAGCTCCTATAATTCACCCCTCCACTTT.

This clone was recorded a few times. The CDR3 DNA is TGTGCCAGCAGCCAAGGCCTGACAGGGGACTACGAGCAGTACTTC. This encodes CASSQGLTGDYEQYF. The rearrangement links TRBV4-2 to TRBJ2-7; 8 bases are shared with TRBD1. V dropped 1 base and J dropped 3; count of bases not matched to a gene: 5. The CDR3 sequence is 15 residues long. CDR1 is LGHNA and CDR2 is YNFKEQ in the germline V gene.

The chain employs TRBV7-6 and TRBJ2-4, with unresolved D. Germline assignment: CDR1 SGHVS and CDR2 FNYEAQ. Between the trimmed V and J ends, which lost 1 base and 0 bases, there was a span of 7 bases. The CDR3 is 15 residues long. The CDR3 is CASSLGPLAKNIQYF. Written as DNA, the CDR3 is TGTGCCAGCAGCTTAGGTCCACTAGCCAAAAACATTCAGTACTTC.

The CDR3 loop is CASSFPPSGYTF. As DNA, the CDR3 is TGTGCCAGCAGTTTCCCCCCGAGTGGCTACACCTTC. V and J are TRBV28 and TRBJ1-2; D gene unclear. Trimming cost V 3 bases and J 7 bases, with 9 bases left between them. Germline V gene sequence: CDR1 MDHEN, CDR2 SYDVKM. The CDR3 totals 12 residues.

The chain carries TRBV3-1 (or the pseudogene TRBV3-2) and TRBJ1-2; D possibly corresponds to TRBD1 (6 bases). CDR1 is LGHDT, CDR2 YNNKEL, per germline (reference sequence). Trimming left V 4 bases short and J 5 bases short, with 11 bases between. This CDR3 has 13 residues. The CDR3 sequence is CASSPAQGYGYTF. The CDR3, as DNA: TGTGCCAGCAGCCCAGCTCAGGGGTATGGCTACACCTTC.

The chain has TRBV11-2 and TRBJ1-4; D remains unclear. Trimming cost V 5 bases and J 0 bases, with 7 bases left between them. This CDR3 contains 14 residues. The germline V gene encodes CDR1 SGHAT and CDR2 FQNNGV. The CDR3 region is CASSRPATNEKLFF. The CDR3 DNA reads as TGTGCCAGCAGCCGTCCTGCAACTAATGAAAAACTGTTTTTT.

The chain combines TRBV27 with TRBJ2-5, with D possibly matching TRBD2 (5 bases). Germline assignment: CDR1 MNHEY and CDR2 SMNVEV (reference sequence). With 2 bases removed from V and 4 bases from J, the gap between germline ends came to 8 bases. The CDR3 extends over 13 amino acids. The CDR3 region has the DNA TGTGCCAGCAGTTTACAGAGCGGAGAGACCCAGTACTTC. The encoded protein is CASSLQSGETQYF.

CDR3 loop: CASRRLAGGAYEQYF. DNA of the CDR3: TGTGCCAGCAGGCGACTAGCGGGGGGTGCCTACGAGCAGTACTTC. The chain joins TRBV28 to TRBJ2-7; 13 nucleotides match TRBD2. The germline CDR1 and CDR2 sequences are MDHEN and SYDVKM. The J segment lost 2 bases and the V segment lost 6 bases, leaving 4 bases of the junction unmatched. CDR3 length: 15 amino acids.

The chain joins TRBV6-2 or TRBV6-3 to TRBJ1-5; no reliable D call. Trimming shortened V by 5 bases and J by 10 bases, and 12 bases separated the two germline ends. The V gene's germline CDR1 is MNHEY and CDR2 SVGEGT. The CDR3 length is 12 residues. CDR3 in DNA: TGTGCCAGCAGTCTTGCTAGTGACCCCCAGCATTTT. It specifies CASSLASDPQHF.

The chain employs TRBV12-3 or TRBV12-4 and TRBJ1-2; D is ambiguous. The V end lost 0 bases, the J end lost 8 bases, and 7 bases lay between the germline ends. This CDR3 contains 12 residues. As DNA, the CDR3 is TGTGCCAGCAGTTTAGCGACTTACGGCTACACCTTC. Its protein product is CASSLATYGYTF.

In DNA, the CDR3 is TGTGCCAGCAGCCCGAGGAGCGGGGGCCGGGAGCTGTTTTTT. Its protein is CASSPRSGGRELFF. The chain couples TRBV6-6 to TRBJ2-2; 8 bases agree with TRBD2. This CDR3 is 14 amino acids long. Looked up from germline, CDR1 is MNHNY and CDR2 is SVGAGI (reference sequence). J lost 9 bases, V lost 6 bases, and 9 bases had no gene match.

This clone was recorded a few times. The chain has TRBV27 and TRBJ1-5; no clear D gene. This CDR3 is built from 13 residues. Trimming took 3 bases from V and 7 from J, leaving 10 bases between them. Germline V lookup: CDR1 MNHEY, CDR2 SMNVEV (reference sequence). CDR3 region: CASSFNSEQPQHF. The CDR3 bases are TGTGCCAGCAGTTTTAACTCGGAGCAGCCCCAGCATTTT.

The genes are TRBV6-5 and TRBJ1-1, with D perhaps matching TRBD1 (5 bases). CDR1 MNHEY and CDR2 SVGAGI come from the germline V gene. This CDR3 is built from 16 residues. Trimming shortened V by 2 bases and J by 3 bases, and 16 bases separated the two germline ends. CDR3 DNA: TGTGCCAGCAGTTACGGGGCCAAAGGGTTGCACACTGAAGCTTTCTTT. Protein: CASSYGAKGLHTEAFF.

A few counts support this clone. V and J are TRBV27 and TRBJ2-2; 7 bases line up with TRBD2. Germline V gives CDR1 MNHEY, CDR2 SMNVEV (reference sequence). Losses at the gene ends were 1 base for V and 5 bases for J; bases not matched to a gene: 1. This CDR3 spans 14 amino acids. CDR3: CASSLWGGTGELFF. As DNA, the CDR3 is TGTGCCAGCAGTTTATGGGGGGGAACCGGGGAGCTGTTTTTT.

This rearrangement joins TRBV28 to TRBJ2-7; maybe TRBD2 (5 bases). V was pared by 5 bases and J by 5 bases, with 16 bases between. The CDR3 runs 14 residues. CDR1 and CDR2 (germline): MDHEN, SYDVKM. Here the CDR3 DNA reads TGTGCCAGCAGTCTCCCGGGATCATTTGACGAGCAGTACTTC. Amino acids: CASSLPGSFDEQYF.